This T cell receptor beta chain was observed in a study of liver allograft versus peripheral blood T cells. Whole-study context: Graft-liver T cell receptor repertoires were compared against recipient peripheral blood repertoires. Study-wide points: Repertoires of T cell receptors that resided inside liver allografts reportedly differed from those in peripheral blood.

TCRdb reprocessed the reads via MiXCR and lists one record per CDR3 protein. The sample includes fewer than 4,500 distinct CDR3 sequences, 13% to 15% of them seen just once. There are 15 residues in the CDR3. Germline CDR1 is LNHDA and CDR2 is SQIVND (reference sequence). After removal of 5 bases from V and 5 bases from J, the junction contained 7 bases not matched to a gene. Sample share makes this clonotype medium-sized. Its cognate antigen is unknown. The chain carries TRBV19 and TRBJ2-5, with TRBD2 identical over 11 bases. This TCR derives from a human patient who had a liver transplant. Some T cells may arise from the graft donor. CDR3 DNA: TGTGCCAGTAGTGAGACTAGCGGGGACGCCGAGACCCAGTACTTC. Translating gives CASSETSGDAETQYF.